These 19 T cell receptor beta chains were sequenced from one sample in a study of blood T cell repertoires in COVID-19. Here immunoSEQ multiplex PCR was the method, and the copy in TCRdb shows in-frame clones only, minus some. The sample has 25,000 to 30,000 clones; around 89% are singletons. The sample consisted of peripheral blood. The receptors here all came from a human donor in a cohort sampled during active COVID-19.

In its sample, this clone was seen a few times. The chain has TRBV29-1 and TRBJ1-6; no firm D call. V lost 4 bases and J 6 bases, leaving 7 bases between the germline ends. Germline CDR1 SQVTM, CDR2 ANQGSEA. This CDR3 comprises 12 residues. The CDR3 nucleotides are TGCAGCGTTGGAGGCAGTAATTCACCCCTCCACTTT. It specifies CSVGGSNSPLHF.

CDR3 sequence reads: CASSLVGTRRTGELFF. The CDR3 nucleotides read TGTGCCAGCAGCTTGGTCGGAACCCGGCGGACCGGGGAGCTGTTTTTT. The V gene is TRBV5-4, the J gene TRBJ2-2; D not resolved. The CDR3 consists of 16 residues. Trimming shortened V by 0 bases and J by 5 bases, and 14 bases separated the two germline ends. The germline V gene encodes CDR1 SGHNT and CDR2 YYREEE (reference sequence).

The chain carries TRBV19 and TRBJ1-2; D not resolved. This CDR3 contains 13 residues. V was shortened by 3 bases and J by 4 bases, with 9 bases between the two germline ends. CDR1 and CDR2 from the germline V gene are LNHDA and SQIVND (reference sequence). The CDR3 coding sequence is TGTGCCAGTAGTATCCAAACCGGCTATGGCTACACCTTC. This encodes CASSIQTGYGYTF.

This chain connects TRBV6-5 to TRBJ2-7; 7 bases match TRBD2. Germline loops: CDR1 MNHEY, CDR2 SVGAGI. V was clipped by 5 bases and J by 5 bases; unmatched bases: 12. This CDR3 comprises 15 residues. The CDR3 is CASSPLERGFDEQYF. CDR3 in DNA: TGTGCCAGCAGTCCCCTGGAGCGGGGTTTTGACGAGCAGTACTTC.

The genes are TRBV28 and TRBJ2-2, with no clear D. Germline CDR1 and CDR2: MDHEN and SYDVKM. Trimming took 3 bases from V and 4 from J, leaving 9 bases between them. CDR3 length: 14 amino acids. The CDR3 sequence: CASSFSAGTGELFF. CDR3 bases: TGTGCCAGCAGTTTTAGTGCAGGCACCGGGGAGCTGTTTTTT. The full variable domain, in which reference TRBV28 and TRBJ2-2 provide the parts outside the CDR3, is DVKVTQSSRYLVKRTGEKVFLECVQDMDHENMFWYRQDPGLGLRLIYFSYDVKMKEKGDIPEGYSVSREKKERFSLILESASTNQTSMYLCASSFSAGTGELFFGEGSRLTVL.

As DNA, the CDR3 is TGTGCCAGTCGCCGACAGGGTGATAGCTATGGCTACACCTTC. It specifies CASRRQGDSYGYTF. The chain links TRBV19 to TRBJ1-2, with 7 bases that match TRBD1. V shed 8 bases, J shed 4 bases, and the junction held 10 bases outside the gene matches. The CDR3 sequence is 14 residues long. Germline lookup yields CDR1 LNHDA and CDR2 SQIVND (reference sequence).

This rearrangement joins TRBV7-8 to TRBJ1-2; 10 bases match TRBD1. The J segment lost 8 bases and the V segment lost 2 bases, leaving 2 bases of the junction unmatched. Germline lookup yields CDR1 SGHVS and CDR2 FQNEAQ. The CDR3 is 13 residues long. The CDR3 coding sequence is TGTGCCAGCAGCTTACAGGGACAGGGGGGCTACACCTTC. It is translated as CASSLQGQGGYTF. Drawing the rest from reference TRBV7-8 and TRBJ1-2, the complete variable domain is GAGVSQSPRYKVAKRGQDVALRCDPISGHVSLFWYQQALGQGPEFLTYFQNEAQLDKSGLPSDRFFAERPEGSVSTLKIQRTQQEDSAVYLCASSLQGQGGYTFGSGTRLTVV.

V usage is TRBV7-6 and J usage is TRBJ2-1; 11 bases map to TRBD2. Germline V lookup: CDR1 SGHVS, CDR2 FNYEAQ. CDR3 length: 17 residues. The junction had 8 bases not matched to a gene; V was cut back by 1 base and J by 6 bases. CDR3 in DNA: TGTGCCAGCAGCTTAGGGATTAGCGGGGGGGCCGGCAATGAGCAGTTCTTC. Protein product: CASSLGISGGAGNEQFF. Filled out from reference TRBV7-6 and TRBJ2-1, the complete variable domain reads GAGVSQSPRYKVTKRGQDVALRCDPISGHVSLYWYRQALGQGPEFLTYFNYEAQQDKSGLPNDRFSAERPEGSISTLTIQRTEQRDSAMYRCASSLGISGGAGNEQFFGPGTRLTVL.

The chain is built from TRBV5-6 and TRBJ1-1; 7 positions agree with TRBD1. CDR1 and CDR2 from the germline V gene are SGHDT and YYEEEE. V trimming: 4 bases; J trimming: 5 bases; junction bases outside the gene matches: 14. This CDR3 spans 16 amino acids. The DNA of the CDR3 is TGTGCCAGCAGCCATACGGCAGGGGGAGAATGGACTGAAGCTTTCTTT. Translating gives CASSHTAGGEWTEAFF.

The rearrangement joins TRBV3-1 (or the pseudogene TRBV3-2) to TRBJ2-3; D not resolved. V gave up 1 base and J gave up 0 bases, with 11 bases separating them. Germline CDR1 reads LGHDT; CDR2 reads YNNKEL (reference sequence). This CDR3 has 16 amino acids. CDR3 amino acids: CASSQVHLRSTDTQYF. The CDR3 DNA reads as TGTGCCAGCAGCCAAGTCCACCTCCGGAGCACAGATACGCAGTATTTT.

J is TRBJ1-1 and V is TRBV2; D might be TRBD1 (6 bases). The CDR3 has 13 amino acids. With 5 bases removed from V and 5 bases from J, the gap between germline ends came to 12 bases. Germline assignment: CDR1 SNHLY and CDR2 FYNNEI. The CDR3 region has the DNA TGTGCCAGCAGTATCGAGGGGGGGACTGAAGCTTTCTTT. As protein: CASSIEGGTEAFF.

This chain joins TRBV11-2 and TRBJ2-1; 8 nucleotides agree with TRBD1. Looked up from germline, CDR1 is SGHAT and CDR2 is FQNNGV. This CDR3 region has 18 residues. J lost 1 base, V lost 4 bases, and 12 bases had no gene match. CDR3 protein: CASSSRGPLGLSYNEQFF. As DNA, the CDR3 is TGTGCCAGCAGCTCCAGGGGGCCCCTAGGACTTTCCTACAATGAGCAGTTCTTC.

The gene calls are TRBV25-1 and TRBJ1-3; D not resolved. This CDR3 contains 14 residues. Trimming shortened V by 5 bases and J by 0 bases, and 8 bases separated the two germline ends. Germline CDR1 and CDR2: MGHDK and SYGVNS. The CDR3 here is CASSQMSSGNTIYF. The CDR3 DNA is TGTGCCAGCAGTCAAATGAGCTCTGGAAACACCATATATTTT.

The chain combines TRBV7-2 with TRBJ2-1, with 10 bases that match TRBD1. Losses at the gene ends were 5 bases for V and 5 bases for J; bases not matched to a gene: 9. The CDR3 sequence is 16 residues long. Germline loops: CDR1 SGHTA, CDR2 FQGNSA. The CDR3: CASSKKGQGSHNEQFF. The CDR3 nucleotides are TGTGCCAGCAGCAAAAAGGGACAGGGGAGCCACAATGAGCAGTTCTTC.

The chain is built from TRBV25-1 and TRBJ1-4, with 7 nucleotides matching TRBD1. Germline-derived CDR1 and CDR2 are MGHDK and SYGVNS. There are 15 residues in the CDR3. V dropped 3 bases and J dropped 7; count of bases not matched to a gene: 8. CDR3 loop: CASSDPRQGGEKLFF. The CDR3 DNA reads TGTGCCAGCAGTGACCCGAGACAGGGTGGTGAAAAACTGTTTTTT. Combining the CDR3 with reference TRBV25-1 and TRBJ1-4 gives the whole variable domain EADIYQTPRYLVIGTGKKITLECSQTMGHDKMYWYQQDPGMELHLIHYSYGVNSTEKGDLSSESTVSRIRTEHFPLTLESARPSHTSQYLCASSDPRQGGEKLFFGSGTQLSVL.

DNA of the CDR3: TGTGCCAGCAGCGCAGGGAATCGTAACTCCGGGGAGCTGTTTTTT. It translates to CASSAGNRNSGELFF. V and J are TRBV5-4 and TRBJ2-2, with D perhaps matching TRBD1 (5 bases). Germline-derived CDR1 and CDR2 are SGHNT and YYREEE (reference sequence). V was trimmed by 4 bases and J by 6 bases, leaving 16 bases between them. The CDR3 length is 15 residues.

This chain joins TRBV5-1 and TRBJ2-3, with 9 bases aligning to TRBD2. J gave up 0 bases and V 6 bases, and 2 bases lay outside the gene matches. The CDR3 runs 14 residues. Germline V CDR1 and CDR2: SGHRS, YFSETQ. The CDR3 nucleotides are TGCGCCAGCACCCTAGCGGGGAGCACAGATACGCAGTATTTT. Protein product: CASTLAGSTDTQYF.

The chain carries TRBV3-1 (or the pseudogene TRBV3-2) and TRBJ1-6; weak D call: TRBD1 (6 bases). The CDR3 runs to 19 residues. With 4 bases removed from V and 8 bases from J, the gap between germline ends came to 27 bases. Germline assignment: CDR1 LGHDT and CDR2 YNNKEL (reference sequence). As DNA, the CDR3 is TGTGCCAGCAGCCCCTTGGCTCCCACTATGGGGGCCCTCGATTCACCCCTCCACTTT. As protein: CASSPLAPTMGALDSPLHF.

This clone was seen just once. The chain links TRBV7-3 to TRBJ2-6; D unresolved. V gave up 5 bases and J gave up 2 bases, with 10 bases separating them. This CDR3 comprises 15 residues. Per germline, CDR1 SGHTA and CDR2 FQGTGA. The chain's CDR3 is CASSPQMAGANVLTF. The DNA of the CDR3 is TGTGCCAGCAGCCCCCAGATGGCTGGGGCCAACGTCCTGACTTTC.